These 31 T cell receptor beta chains originate from one sample sequenced in a study of OX40 agonist ivuxolimab in advanced cancers. This table comes from immunoSEQ multiplex PCR, and its TCRdb copy is limited to in-frame clones, with some not included. Of about 96,000 clones listed, roughly 80% are singletons. This material consisted of CD4+ or CD8+ T cells sorted from blood, taken in a trial of the OX40 agonist ivuxolimab. The receptors come from an adult with an advanced solid tumor such as melanoma, head and neck, liver or kidney cancer.

V is TRBV11-2 and J is TRBJ2-2; 7 positions agree with TRBD2. Germline assignment: CDR1 SGHAT and CDR2 FQNNGV. The CDR3 runs 15 residues. Unmatched junction bases numbered 7, after V lost 2 bases and J lost 7 bases. CDR3 in DNA: TGTGCCAGCAGCTTATGGGAGACTAGCAACGGGGAGCTGTTTTTT. The encoded protein is CASSLWETSNGELFF.

The chain has TRBV11-2 and TRBJ2-7; TRBD1 agrees at 12 bases. The germline V gene encodes CDR1 SGHAT and CDR2 FQNNGV. This CDR3 has 15 residues. The trim removed 4 bases at V and 3 bases at J, leaving 4 bases unmatched. The DNA of the CDR3 is TGTGCCAGCAGCTCCGGGACAGGGGGCCTCTACGAGCAGTACTTC. Amino acid sequence: CASSSGTGGLYEQYF.

A single count supports this clone. The V gene is TRBV2, the J gene TRBJ1-2, with D hard to call. The CDR3 totals 14 residues. The germline V and J ends were trimmed by 4 bases and 0 bases, with 9 bases remaining between them. Germline V gene lookup returns CDR1 SNHLY and CDR2 FYNNEI. Written as DNA, the CDR3 is TGTGCCAGCAGTGCGCAGACAACTAACTATGGCTACACCTTC. Amino acids: CASSAQTTNYGYTF.

This sequence joins TRBV27 and TRBJ2-2, with no clear D. With 0 bases removed from V and 0 bases from J, the gap between germline ends came to 17 bases. The CDR3 sequence is 19 residues long. From germline, CDR1 is MNHEY and CDR2 SMNVEV (reference sequence). As DNA, the CDR3 is TGTGCCAGCAGTTTATCGAAGGTCCACGGACCCGCGAACACCGGGGAGCTGTTTTTT. Translating gives CASSLSKVHGPANTGELFF.

The V and J genes are TRBV18 and TRBJ2-7, with 11 positions matching TRBD1. The CDR3 length is 14 residues. V dropped 3 bases and J dropped 5; count of bases not matched to a gene: 3. Germline CDR1 reads KGHSH; CDR2 reads LQKENI. The CDR3 sequence: CASSPGQGANEQYF. The DNA for the CDR3 is TGTGCCAGCTCACCTGGACAGGGGGCCAACGAGCAGTACTTC.

The chain employs TRBV9 and TRBJ2-7; D not certain. CDR1 SGDLS and CDR2 YYNGEE come from the germline V gene. The CDR3 runs to 14 residues. The germline V and J ends were trimmed by 2 bases and 2 bases, with 11 bases remaining between them. The CDR3 here is CASSVQDGAYEQYF. CDR3 DNA sequence: TGTGCCAGCAGCGTCCAGGACGGAGCCTACGAGCAGTACTTC. Based on the CDR3 plus reference TRBV9 and TRBJ2-7, the full variable domain is DSGVTQTPKHLITATGQRVTLRCSPRSGDLSVYWYQQSLDQGLQFLIQYYNGEERAKGNILERFSAQQFPDLHSELNLSSLELGDSALYFCASSVQDGAYEQYFGPGTRLTVT.

The rearrangement uses TRBV15 and TRBJ1-2; D gene unclear. Germline values: CDR1 LNHNV, CDR2 YYDKDF (reference sequence). This CDR3 region has 11 residues. V lost 8 bases to trimming and J lost 4 bases, with 8 bases between them. The CDR3 sequence is CATQEGYGYTF. The CDR3 region has the DNA TGTGCCACCCAGGAGGGCTATGGCTACACCTTC.

In its sample, this clone was seen a few times. The chain is built from TRBV7-9 and TRBJ1-1; D gene unclear. The germline V and J ends were trimmed by 6 bases and 6 bases, with 8 bases remaining between them. CDR3 length: 11 amino acids. Per germline, CDR1 SEHNR and CDR2 FQNEAQ (reference sequence). The CDR3 here is CASSREAEAFF. CDR3 bases: TGTGCCAGCAGTAGGGAAGCTGAAGCTTTCTTT.

The chain uses TRBV27 and TRBJ1-3, with D perhaps matching TRBD1 (5 bases). Germline V gene sequence: CDR1 MNHEY, CDR2 SMNVEV (reference sequence). The CDR3 is made up of 14 amino acids. V was cut by 4 bases and J by 1 base, with 8 bases left in between. The CDR3 DNA is TGTGCCAGCAGTTCGGGACGGTCTGGAAACACCATATATTTT. This encodes CASSSGRSGNTIYF.

The chain uses TRBV7-9 and TRBJ1-4, with 8 bases aligning to TRBD1. Trimming cost V 5 bases and J 8 bases; bases outside gene matches: 10. CDR3 length equals 15 residues. Germline CDR1 SEHNR, CDR2 FQNEAQ (reference sequence). The chain's CDR3 is CASSETQGAWEKLFF. The DNA of the CDR3 is TGTGCCAGCAGCGAAACTCAGGGGGCTTGGGAAAAACTGTTTTTT.

This chain joins TRBV19 and TRBJ1-3; perhaps TRBD1 as D (6 bases). From germline, CDR1 is LNHDA and CDR2 SQIVND (reference sequence). Trimming stripped 7 bases from V and 0 bases from J, with 13 bases between. The CDR3 is made up of 15 amino acids. CDR3 nucleotides: TGTGCCAGTAAGAAGGGGGTGAACTCTGGAAACACCATATATTTT. Translating gives CASKKGVNSGNTIYF.

The J gene is TRBJ2-1, the V gene TRBV20-1; D unclear. Germline CDR1 and CDR2: DFQATT and SNEGSKA (reference sequence). The CDR3 extends over 11 amino acids. CDR3 nucleotides: TGCAGCCTGGACGACTACAATGAGCAGTTCTTC. It specifies CSLDDYNEQFF.

The chain links TRBV7-9 to TRBJ1-4; D possibly corresponds to TRBD1 (6 bases). The CDR3 spans 12 residues. V was clipped by 5 bases and J by 7 bases, with 8 bases between them. Germline values: CDR1 SEHNR, CDR2 FQNEAQ (reference sequence). The CDR3 sequence is CASSQGIEKLFF. The DNA of the CDR3 is TGTGCCAGCAGCCAGGGGATTGAAAAACTGTTTTTT.

The genes are TRBV5-1 and TRBJ2-7; 13 bases are shared with TRBD2. CDR1 and CDR2 from the germline V gene are SGHRS and YFSETQ. Trimming took 7 bases from V and 5 from J; bases not matched to a gene: 6. The CDR3 contains 14 residues. The CDR3 DNA is TGCGCCAGCGGACGGACTAGCGGGAGTAACGAGCAGTACTTC. Amino acid sequence: CASGRTSGSNEQYF. The variable domain in full, completed from reference TRBV5-1 and TRBJ2-7, reads KAGVTQTPRYLIKTRGQQVTLSCSPISGHRSVSWYQQTPGQGLQFLFEYFSETQRNKGNFPGRFSGRQFSNSRSEMNVSTLELGDSALYLCASGRTSGSNEQYFGPGTRLTVT.

This sequence joins TRBV6-4 and TRBJ2-3; the match to TRBD1 covers 11 bases. Germline V lookup: CDR1 MRHNA, CDR2 SNTAGT. The CDR3 has 14 amino acids. V lost 10 bases, J lost 4 bases, and 7 bases stayed unmatched. Here the CDR3 reads CATGQGANSDTQYF. DNA of the CDR3: TGTGCCACCGGACAGGGGGCGAACTCAGATACGCAGTATTTT.

The chain has TRBV6-5 and TRBJ2-3; D unresolved. Germline CDR1 reads MNHEY; CDR2 reads SVGAGI. The CDR3 runs to 13 residues. Trimming shortened V by 3 bases and J by 2 bases, and 6 bases separated the two germline ends. The CDR3 region is CASSYEHTDTQYF. The CDR3 DNA follows: TGTGCCAGCAGTTATGAGCACACAGATACGCAGTATTTT.

This clone was seen only a few times. The chain carries TRBV2 and TRBJ2-7; D uncertain. Trimming removed 5 bases from V and 4 bases from J, with 9 bases in between. Germline CDR1 reads SNHLY; CDR2 reads FYNNEI. The CDR3 is made up of 12 amino acids. In DNA form, the CDR3 reads TGTGCCAGCAGTTCTGGGGTGTACGAGCAGTACTTC. Amino acid sequence: CASSSGVYEQYF.

The V gene is TRBV6-6, the J gene TRBJ2-2; D perhaps matches TRBD1 (6 bases). The CDR3 contains 14 residues. V gave up 5 bases and J gave up 8 bases, with 15 bases separating them. The V gene's germline CDR1 is MNHNY and CDR2 SVGAGI (reference sequence). The CDR3 region is CASSINAGAGELFF. DNA for the CDR3: TGTGCCAGCAGTATCAACGCAGGGGCTGGGGAGCTGTTTTTT.

The chain links TRBV4-1 to TRBJ2-3, with D perhaps matching TRBD2 (6 bases). V lost 6 bases to trimming and J lost 2 bases, with 12 bases between them. The CDR3 loop spans 14 amino acids. Germline V gives CDR1 MGHRA, CDR2 YSYEKL. CDR3 region: CASSLLAFTDTQYF. The CDR3 DNA reads TGCGCCAGCAGTCTTCTAGCGTTCACAGATACGCAGTATTTT.

The chain couples TRBV12-5 to TRBJ1-4, with D uncertain. Germline-derived CDR1 and CDR2 are LGHNT and FRNRAP. V lost 2 bases and J lost 0, with 10 bases in between. This CDR3 has 16 amino acids. DNA for the CDR3: TGTGCTAGTGGTTTGAGTTTGACTTCAACTAATGAAAAACTGTTTTTT. This encodes CASGLSLTSTNEKLFF.

The rearrangement links TRBV7-6 to TRBJ2-2; D not resolved. The CDR3 spans 14 residues. Germline loops: CDR1 SGHVS, CDR2 FNYEAQ. Trimming took off 9 bases at V and 3 bases at J, with 14 bases between the two ends. The chain's CDR3 is CASSPSQDTGELFF. Written as DNA, the CDR3 is TGTGCCAGTTCCCCCTCCCAGGACACCGGGGAGCTGTTTTTT.

This clone was detected only once. The chain uses TRBV29-1 and TRBJ1-1; 7 positions match TRBD1. J lost 0 bases, V lost 6 bases, and 7 bases had no gene match. CDR3 length equals 14 residues. CDR1 and CDR2 from the germline V gene are SQVTM and ANQGSEA. The CDR3 spells CSVRKTGMNTEAFF. The CDR3, as DNA: TGCAGCGTGCGCAAGACAGGGATGAACACTGAAGCTTTCTTT. Using reference TRBV29-1 and TRBJ1-1 for the parts outside the CDR3, the full variable domain is SAVISQKPSRDICQRGTSLTIQCQVDSQVTMMFWYRQQPGQSLTLIATANQGSEATYESGFVIDKFPISRPNLTFSTLTVSNMSPEDSSIYLCSVRKTGMNTEAFFGQGTRLTVV.

The chain carries TRBV2 and TRBJ2-5; 9 bases fit TRBD1. The J call is uncertain, as TRBJ2-7 better fits the DNA end. Germline V gene lookup returns CDR1 SNHLY and CDR2 FYNNEI. This CDR3 contains 15 residues. CDR3 sequence reads: CASRGTGPTSYEQYF. DNA of the CDR3: TGTGCCAGCAGGGGGACAGGGCCCACTTCCTACGAGCAGTACTTC.

V is TRBV10-3 and J is TRBJ2-7, with D uncertain. The CDR3 has 15 amino acids. The V end was cut by 5 bases, the J end by 1 base, with 15 bases between. The germline V gene encodes CDR1 ENHRY and CDR2 SYGVKD. CDR3: CAISLPGDLSYEQYF. The CDR3 nucleotides are TGTGCCATCAGTCTCCCCGGAGACTTGTCCTACGAGCAGTACTTC.

CDR3 residues: CASGAGTGETGELFF. The DNA for the CDR3 is TGTGCCAGCGGGGCCGGGACAGGGGAAACCGGGGAGCTGTTTTTT. The J gene is TRBJ2-2, the V gene TRBV5-8; the match to TRBD1 covers 10 bases. CDR3 size: 15 residues. The germline CDR1 and CDR2 sequences are SGHTS and YDEGEE. V trimming: 7 bases; J trimming: 5 bases; junction bases outside the gene matches: 8.

The rearrangement uses TRBV20-1 and TRBJ1-1; weak D call: TRBD1 (5 bases). This CDR3 has 11 amino acids. Germline values: CDR1 DFQATT, CDR2 SNEGSKA (reference sequence). V lost 6 bases, J lost 8 bases, and 13 bases lay in between. CDR3 protein: CSATRTIEAFF. CDR3 DNA sequence: TGCAGTGCAACGAGGACAATCGAAGCTTTCTTT.

Concerning this clone itself: The sample has other DNA sequences that encode this CDR3 too. In DNA, the CDR3 is TGTGCCAGTAGTACTGCAGGGTACGGCTACACCTTC. Translating gives CASSTAGYGYTF. J is TRBJ1-2 and V is TRBV19; D perhaps matches TRBD1 (5 bases). Germline V gene data show CDR1 as LNHDA and CDR2 as SQIVND (reference sequence). This CDR3 has 12 amino acids. V gave up 4 bases and J gave up 8 bases, with 11 bases separating them.

The V and J genes are TRBV5-1 and TRBJ1-1, with D maybe TRBD1 (5 bases). The V and J ends lost 7 bases and 3 bases respectively, with 13 bases between them. CDR1 SGHRS and CDR2 YFSETQ come from the germline V gene. The CDR3 is 13 residues long. The CDR3 region has the DNA TGCGCCAGCGGTGTCACAGGCGACACTGAAGCTTTCTTT. Translation: CASGVTGDTEAFF.

The chain couples TRBV4-3 to TRBJ1-1; D is possibly TRBD1 (5 bases). The germline V gene has CDR1 LGHNA and CDR2 YSLEER. There are 15 residues in the CDR3. Between the trimmed V and J ends, which lost 0 bases and 4 bases, there was a span of 12 bases. The CDR3 DNA follows: TGCGCCAGCAGCCAAGATTTTGGCAGGGTCACTGAAGCTTTCTTT. Amino acids: CASSQDFGRVTEAFF.

The gene calls are TRBV6-1 and TRBJ2-1, with D possibly being TRBD1 (6 bases). Germline V CDR1 and CDR2: MNHNS, SASEGT. Trimming removed 4 bases from V and 5 bases from J, with 9 bases in between. The CDR3 length is 13 residues. CDR3 bases: TGTGCCAGCAGTGGAAACAGGGACAATGAGCAGTTCTTC. Its translation is CASSGNRDNEQFF.

This clone was observed a single time. The chain links TRBV10-3 to TRBJ2-3; D gene uncertain. Germline CDR1 is ENHRY and CDR2 is SYGVKD. The CDR3 sequence is 11 residues long. Trimming cost V 7 bases and J 2 bases, with 4 bases left between them. Here the CDR3 DNA reads TGTGCCATCAAGGACACAGATACGCAGTATTTT. Translation gives CAIKDTDTQYF.